The source of this T cell receptor (beta chain) is a study of low-dose radiotherapy and immunotherapy resistance in tumors. Across the whole study: Each fraction given to Cohort 2 every two weeks delivered 1 Gy, and the total reached 13 Gy over 26 weeks. Patients received cyclophosphamide 200 mg/m2 intravenously every two weeks, the day before radiation-immunotherapy.

The CDR3 covers 14 residues. Germline V gives CDR1 MNHEY, CDR2 SMNVEV (reference sequence). The J segment lost 3 bases and the V segment lost 4 bases, leaving 4 bases of the junction unmatched. Covering alpha and beta chains, TRAV- and TRBV-specific primers were used for the first-strand cDNA. Amplification, which lasted around 18 PCR cycles, used a constant-region primer and V-primer adapter to amplify TCRs. TCRdb re-derived calls from the reads in MiXCR, one entry per CDR3 protein. Here the sample spans about 11,000 distinct CDR3 sequences, about 51% being singletons. The donors' regimen was nivolumab, ipilimumab, aspirin, low-dose cyclophosphamide and low-dose radiotherapy.

V gene TRBV27 combines with J gene TRBJ2-7, with 9 bases lining up with TRBD1. This clonotype was obtained from a human donor with advanced metastatic prostate, ovarian, gallbladder or colorectal cancer (not recorded which). This table probably holds off-target reads from a library built for another chain. The DNA of the CDR3 is TGTGCCAGCAGTTCACAGGGGGCTGGCTACGAGCAGTACTTC. Residues: CASSSQGAGYEQYF.